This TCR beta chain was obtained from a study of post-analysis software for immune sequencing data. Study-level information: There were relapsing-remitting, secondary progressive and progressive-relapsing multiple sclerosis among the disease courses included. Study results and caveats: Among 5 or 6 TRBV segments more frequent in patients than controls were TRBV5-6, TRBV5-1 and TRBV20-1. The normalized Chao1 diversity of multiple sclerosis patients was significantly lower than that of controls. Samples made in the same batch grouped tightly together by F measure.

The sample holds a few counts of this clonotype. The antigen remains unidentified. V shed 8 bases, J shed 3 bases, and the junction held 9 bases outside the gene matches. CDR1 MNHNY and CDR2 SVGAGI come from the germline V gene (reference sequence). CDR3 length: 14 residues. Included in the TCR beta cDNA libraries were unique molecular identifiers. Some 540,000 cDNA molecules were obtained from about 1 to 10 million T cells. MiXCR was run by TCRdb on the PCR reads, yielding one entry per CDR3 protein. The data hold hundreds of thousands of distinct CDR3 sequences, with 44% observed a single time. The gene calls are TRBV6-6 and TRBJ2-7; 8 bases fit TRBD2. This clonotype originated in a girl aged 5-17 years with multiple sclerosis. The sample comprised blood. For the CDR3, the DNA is TGTGCCAGCGGAACTAGCGGCCTTCGCTACGAGCAGTACTTC. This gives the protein CASGTSGLRYEQYF.